A single sample gave rise to the 14 T cell receptor beta chains below, sequenced in a study of T cells after posttransplantation cyclophosphamide (dated by TCRdb to 2016 to 2017). Preparation of the library involved the immunoSEQ multiplex PCR assay. TCRdb took this table from immuneACCESS and kept in-frame rearrangements with V and J called. Such tables lack part of the clones; where checked against another copy, unresolved V genes explain under half of the gap, and the rest is unexplained. This sample is represented by around 9,900 clones; roughly 89% of them were singletons. The top ten clones comprise 1.5% to 2% of the sample. Sequencing used memory CD4+ T cells sorted from PBMCs. These receptors were obtained from a woman aged 60-75 years in good health, CMV-negative, and a related stem cell transplant donor.

Comments on this clone: The junction does not match germline at one end; this may be a read error. J is TRBJ2-1 and V is TRBV4-1; 9 bases line up with TRBD1. This CDR3 has 15 amino acids. Germline loops: CDR1 MGHRA, CDR2 YSYEKL. The CDR3: CASSQDLQGAGEQFF. CDR3 sequence (DNA): TGTGCCAGCAGCCAAGATCTACAGGGGGCAGGGGAGCAGTTCTTC.

The V gene is TRBV7-8, the J gene TRBJ2-6; tentative D call: TRBD1 (7 bases). This CDR3 is built from 19 residues. Germline V gives CDR1 SGHVS, CDR2 FQNEAQ. Trimming removed 5 bases from V and 1 base from J, with 21 bases in between. CDR3 amino acids: CASSGGPRQGFSGANVLTF. CDR3 coding DNA: TGTGCCAGCAGCGGGGGGCCTCGACAGGGCTTTTCTGGGGCCAACGTCCTGACTTTC.

The V and J genes are TRBV6-1 and TRBJ1-4; a weak D match, TRBD1 (5 bases). The CDR3 is made up of 16 amino acids. V dropped 0 bases and J dropped 4 bases, with 12 bases sitting between them. Germline values: CDR1 MNHNS, CDR2 SASEGT. The CDR3 DNA sequence: TGTGCCAGCAGTGAAGCTTATAGGGGTTATAATGAAAAACTGTTTTTT. It translates to CASSEAYRGYNEKLFF.

This chain links TRBV10-3 with TRBJ2-6; D may be TRBD2 (6 bases). The length of the CDR3 is 16 residues. V gave up 3 bases and J gave up 2 bases, with 11 bases separating them. Germline-derived CDR1 and CDR2 are ENHRY and SYGVKD. CDR3 sequence reads: CAISESGGAGANVLTF. The CDR3 region has the DNA TGTGCCATCAGTGAATCAGGAGGGGCTGGGGCCAACGTCCTGACTTTC.

This chain uses TRBV5-4 with TRBJ1-3, with D hard to call. From germline, CDR1 is SGHNT and CDR2 YYREEE (reference sequence). The V gene lost 1 base and the J gene lost 0 bases, with 11 bases spanning the gap. The CDR3 sequence is 16 residues long. CDR3 protein: CASSLLSGPSGNTIYF. CDR3 DNA sequence: TGTGCCAGCAGCTTGTTATCAGGCCCCTCTGGAAACACCATATATTTT.

The rearrangement joins TRBV19 to TRBJ1-1; 7 bases agree with TRBD1. Per the germline V gene, CDR1 is LNHDA and CDR2 is SQIVND (reference sequence). The CDR3 consists of 15 residues. Trimming at V came to 8 bases and at J to 3 bases, leaving 12 bases not matched to a gene. The CDR3 region is CASRDRAQGDTEAFF. The DNA of the CDR3 is TGTGCCAGTCGCGACAGGGCTCAAGGGGACACTGAAGCTTTCTTT.

This rearrangement joins TRBV7-2 to TRBJ2-2, with a tentative D call TRBD1 (5 bases). CDR1 and CDR2 (germline): SGHTA, FQGNSA. The CDR3 totals 15 residues. V was shortened by 1 base and J by 7 bases, with 13 bases between the two germline ends. For the CDR3, the DNA is TGTGCCAGCAGCTTAGAAGGCAGGGCAAGCGGGGAGCTGTTTTTT. Protein: CASSLEGRASGELFF.

The chain has TRBV5-5 and TRBJ2-6; D remains unclear. Per germline, CDR1 SGHKS and CDR2 YYEKEE (reference sequence). The V end lost 1 base, the J end lost 1 base, and 12 bases lay between the germline ends. The CDR3 runs 17 residues. CDR3 sequence (DNA): TGTGCCAGCAGCTTGAGGAGTCCGGGTTCTGGGGCCAACGTCCTGACTTTC. Its translation: CASSLRSPGSGANVLTF. Complete variable domain (other parts from reference TRBV5-5 and TRBJ2-6): DAGVTQSPTHLIKTRGQQVTLRCSPISGHKSVSWYQQVLGQGPQFIFQYYEKEERGRGNFPDRFSARQFPNYSSELNVNALLLGDSALYLCASSLRSPGSGANVLTFGAGSRLTVL.

As concerns this clone: One end of the junction is discordant with germline, which a read error may explain. Other DNA sequences in the sample encode the same CDR3. The V and J genes are TRBV7-2 and TRBJ1-6; 7 bases agree with TRBD1. The V gene's germline CDR1 is SGHTA and CDR2 FQGNSA. The CDR3 extends over 14 amino acids. The CDR3 loop is CASSPTGPNSPLHF. The CDR3 DNA sequence: TGTGCCAGCAGCCCGACAGGGCCTAATTCCCCCCTCCACTTT.

The V call is TRBV19, the J call TRBJ1-1; D gene uncertain. Germline assignment: CDR1 LNHDA and CDR2 SQIVND (reference sequence). The CDR3 sequence is 12 residues long. Trimming took off 5 bases at V and 1 base at J, with 5 bases between the two ends. The CDR3 DNA reads TGTGCCAGTAGTGTACAGAACACTGAAGCTTTCTTT. Translation: CASSVQNTEAFF.

CDR3 nucleotide sequence: TGTGCCAGCAGCCGCTCTAGCGACATTCAGTACTTC. This sequence encodes CASSRSSDIQYF. This chain links TRBV7-9 with TRBJ2-4; D might be TRBD2 (6 bases). The CDR3 is made up of 12 amino acids. Germline V gives CDR1 SEHNR, CDR2 FQNEAQ (reference sequence). Deletions cut 5 bases from V and 8 bases from J, with 10 bases between.

The genes are TRBV4-3 and TRBJ1-1, with D perhaps matching TRBD1 (5 bases). The length of the CDR3 is 16 residues. Looked up from germline, CDR1 is LGHNA and CDR2 is YSLEER. Trimming shortened V by 5 bases and J by 1 base, and 17 bases separated the two germline ends. CDR3 sequence (DNA): TGCGCCAGCAGCAAAGGCGTTGGACACTCGAACACTGAAGCTTTCTTT. It yields the protein CASSKGVGHSNTEAFF.

The chain is built from TRBV6-6 and TRBJ2-5, with TRBD1 matching 7 bases. From germline, CDR1 is MNHNY and CDR2 SVGAGI (reference sequence). This CDR3 is built from 15 residues. The ends lost 4 bases at V and 4 bases at J; junction bases unmatched: 9. The CDR3 region has the DNA TGTGCCAGCAGTTTAAGACAGGGTGGGTTAGAGACCCAGTACTTC. This codes for CASSLRQGGLETQYF.

The chain joins TRBV5-4 to TRBJ2-1, with D possibly being TRBD2 (6 bases). V lost 7 bases to trimming and J lost 7 bases, with 21 bases between them. Germline V gene lookup returns CDR1 SGHNT and CDR2 YYREEE (reference sequence). This CDR3 region has 15 residues. The CDR3 is CASGYGGLHGNEQFF. The DNA for the CDR3 is TGTGCCAGCGGTTATGGAGGGCTACACGGGAATGAGCAGTTCTTC.